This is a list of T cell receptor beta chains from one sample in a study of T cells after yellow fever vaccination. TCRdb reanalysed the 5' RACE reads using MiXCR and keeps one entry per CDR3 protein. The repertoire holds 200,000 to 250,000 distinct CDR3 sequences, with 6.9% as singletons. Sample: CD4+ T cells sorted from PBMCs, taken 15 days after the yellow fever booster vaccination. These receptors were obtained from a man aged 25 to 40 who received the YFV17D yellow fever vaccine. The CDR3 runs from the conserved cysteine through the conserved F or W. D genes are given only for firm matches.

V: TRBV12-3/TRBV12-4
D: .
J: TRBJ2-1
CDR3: CASSQGRGPYNEQFF

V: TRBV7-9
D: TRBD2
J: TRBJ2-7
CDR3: CASSLAGGPGEQYF

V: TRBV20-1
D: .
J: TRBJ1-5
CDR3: CSARRARAGRDQPQHF

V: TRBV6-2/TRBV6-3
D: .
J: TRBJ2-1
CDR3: CASSYGEWGETSSYNEQFF

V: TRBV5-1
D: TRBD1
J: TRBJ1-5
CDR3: CASSNPGQGDQPQHF

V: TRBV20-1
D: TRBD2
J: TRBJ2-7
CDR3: CSASSSPGRLAGGTYEQYF

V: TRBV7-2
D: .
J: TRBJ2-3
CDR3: CASSFFGVSDTQYF

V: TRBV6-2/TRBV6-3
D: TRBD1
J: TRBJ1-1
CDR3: CASRGQGRNTEAFF

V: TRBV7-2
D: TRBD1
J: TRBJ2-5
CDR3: CASSLGPGGRQETQYF

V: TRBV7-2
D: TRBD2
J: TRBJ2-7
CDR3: CASSFEGGFNEQYF

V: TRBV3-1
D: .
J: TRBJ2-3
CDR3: CASSQDAGRFQYF

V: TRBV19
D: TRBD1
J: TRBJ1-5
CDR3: CASRTDRGGNQPQHF

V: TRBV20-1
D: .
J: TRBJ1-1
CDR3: CSADPARGLTEAFF

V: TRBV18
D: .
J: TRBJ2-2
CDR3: CASSPRQNTGELFF

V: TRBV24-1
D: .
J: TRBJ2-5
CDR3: CATSDRHGRGEETQYF

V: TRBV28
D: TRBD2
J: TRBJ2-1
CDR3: CASSDGVAGLAGKNEQFF

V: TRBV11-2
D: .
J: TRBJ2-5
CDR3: CASSSPFSETQYF

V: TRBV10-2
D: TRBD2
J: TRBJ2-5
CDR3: CASSDLAGEETQYF

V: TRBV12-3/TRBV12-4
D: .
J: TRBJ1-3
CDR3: CASSSWGNTIYF

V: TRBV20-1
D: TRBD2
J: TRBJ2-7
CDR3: CSATGGTKSYEQYF

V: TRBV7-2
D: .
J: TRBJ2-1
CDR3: CASSLTMRQFF

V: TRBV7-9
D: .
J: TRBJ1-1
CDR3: CASSSKGGWSTEAFF

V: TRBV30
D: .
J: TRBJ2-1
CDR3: CAWATGLLSYNEQFF

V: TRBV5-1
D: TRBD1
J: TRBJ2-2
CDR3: CASSLAGTGSAGELFF

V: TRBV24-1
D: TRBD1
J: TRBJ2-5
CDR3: CATSDASGGRETQYF

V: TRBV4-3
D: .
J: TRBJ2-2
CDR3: CASSQITSYLGTGELFF

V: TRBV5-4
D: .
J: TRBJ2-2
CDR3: CASSPDGYVDRELFF

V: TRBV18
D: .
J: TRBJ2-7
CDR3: CASSLSISGDLGEQYF

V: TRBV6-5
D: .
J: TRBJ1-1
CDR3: CASSYLGGPEAFF

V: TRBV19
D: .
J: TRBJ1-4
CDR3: CASSIALGRNYREKLFF

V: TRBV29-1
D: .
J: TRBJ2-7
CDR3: CSVEDRQYF

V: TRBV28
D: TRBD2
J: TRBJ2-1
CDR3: CASSSMSGTSRGLEQFF

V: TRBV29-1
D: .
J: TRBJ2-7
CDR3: CSVDRGRNEQYF

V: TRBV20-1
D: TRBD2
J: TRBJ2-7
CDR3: CSANRGGATYEQYF

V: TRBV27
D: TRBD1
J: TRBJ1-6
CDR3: CASRRTGGISPLHF

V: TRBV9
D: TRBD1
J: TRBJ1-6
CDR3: CASRAGQNNSPLHF

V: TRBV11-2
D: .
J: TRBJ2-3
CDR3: CASSFSRGRTDTQYF

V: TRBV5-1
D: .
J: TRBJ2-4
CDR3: CASSLGPGVQYF

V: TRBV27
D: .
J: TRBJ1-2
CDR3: CASSLDGTYGYTF

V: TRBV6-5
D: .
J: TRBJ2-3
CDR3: CASSYQTDSDTQYF

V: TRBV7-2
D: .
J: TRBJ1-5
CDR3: CASSLAQTNQPQHF

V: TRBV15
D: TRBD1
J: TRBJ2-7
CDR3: CATSRPGQLYEQYF

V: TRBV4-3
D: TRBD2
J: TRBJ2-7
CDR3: CASSPQNGLAGYEQYF

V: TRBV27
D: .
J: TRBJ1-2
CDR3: CASRRGGVRDYGYTF

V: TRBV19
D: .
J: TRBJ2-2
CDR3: CASSIISGNTGELFF

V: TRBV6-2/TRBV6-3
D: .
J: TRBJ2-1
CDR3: CASSYQASNEQFF

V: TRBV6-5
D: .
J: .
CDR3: CASSQGPGETQYF

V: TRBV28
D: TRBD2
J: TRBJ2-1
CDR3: CASSPRRLAGPEQFF